One TCR beta chain is described in this entry. Antigen: not known. The CDR3 consists of 15 residues. Germline loops: CDR1 MNHEY, CDR2 SVGAGI. V lost 6 bases to trimming and J lost 6 bases; unmatched junction nucleotides: 5. TCRdb's copy holds only in-frame clones and misses some; the assay was immunoSEQ multiplex PCR. The data contain tens of thousands of clones, 84% of them singletons. These data come from a study of T cell clones after liver transplantation. Whole-study context: Post-transplant blood was tracked for graft-donor-reactive T cell clones identified in a pre-transplant mixed lymphocyte reaction. Subjects received no induction therapy and standard immunosuppression until randomization at 12-24 months post-transplant. General observations from the study: A significant post-transplant drop in circulating graft-donor-reactive CD4 TCRbeta sequences occurred in most of the 8 subjects.

This TCR derives from a human patient who received a liver transplant. Some of the T cells might come from the graft donor. The chain uses TRBV6-5 and TRBJ2-1, with TRBD2 matching over 13 bases. Material: CD4+ T cells from blood, obtained less than 50 months after liver transplant. This CDR3 reads CASRPGLAGSNEQFF. In DNA form, the CDR3 reads TGTGCCAGCAGGCCGGGACTAGCGGGATCCAATGAGCAGTTCTTC.